Listed here is a single TCR beta chain. Its recognized antigen is unknown. Base-call qualities are not available, and no considerably larger clone is one nucleotide away. The CDR3 sequence holds 12 residues, the cysteine and phenylalanine included. The kept DNA is CDR3 alone, 36 bases in frame from the first base. Trimming removed 0 bases from V and 8 bases from J, leaving 8 bases between the germline ends. Per the germline V gene, SQVTM is the CDR1 and ANQGSEA is the CDR2. This entry comes from a study of lymphopenia after photon versus proton radiotherapy (dated by TCRdb to between 2018 and 2021). Concerning the study at large: Photon and proton radiation therapy were compared by the study for their immunological effects in patients with gastrointestinal tumors who developed high-grade lymphopenia. The cohort included under 25 patients with gastrointestinal tumors who developed lymphopenia after receiving either photon or proton therapy. The study aimed to characterize how the two radiation modalities differ in their impact on the immune system.

Receptors were amplified or captured by the immunoSEQ multiplex PCR assay. T cell repertoires were profiled by deep sequencing of rearranged TCR beta loci, alongside multiparametric flow cytometry. TCRdb limited this immuneACCESS table to in-frame rearrangements with V and J called. A share of clones is missing; checked studies link under half to unresolved V genes, and the rest is unexplained. For this sample there are roughly 40,000 clones; over 75% appear just once. The ten biggest clones cover roughly a quarter of the sample. Broader findings and caveats from the paper: Across the cohort, among patients who died, a greater drop in TCR diversity after the nadir was inversely correlated with overall survival time. During treatment, patients who received photon therapy lost naive T cells and TCR diversity and gained effector/memory populations, whereas patients who received proton therapy remained relatively stable. The authors looked at the survival association only in patients who died, and they framed better survival with proton therapy as a possibility rather than a demonstrated result. After the lymphocyte count nadir, repertoires from photon-treated patients showed oligoclonal expansion, particularly of CD8+ Temra cells, and this expansion drove the decline in diversity.

This sequence originates from a woman in her seventies with pancreatic cancer. The V and J segments used are TRBV29-1 and TRBJ2-1, with no confident D gene call. The sample here was peripheral blood, taken from a patient treated with proton-based radiotherapy. The DNA is TGCAGCGTTGAAGATTTAGATCATGAGCAGTTCTTC. It translates to CSVEDLDHEQFF.